The clone carrying this T cell receptor beta chain was recorded a few times. Its antigen is not known. TCRdb re-called the reads through MiXCR, storing one row per CDR3 protein. The table shows around 350,000 distinct CDR3 sequences, with around a sixth occurring only once. This sample is drawn from a study of T cell repertoires in cytomegalovirus infection. Findings of the study overall: It was HLA-C-restricted CMV-specific TCR beta clonotypes that dominated the response ex vivo. Cumulative public TCR beta family frequency identified carriers of CMV plus the relevant HLA.

V lost 4 bases and J lost 5; bases outside the gene matches: 2. This CDR3 comprises 14 residues. What was sequenced was PBMCs. The origin of this receptor is a human donor in good health (CMV status not recorded). Some clones in this sample may be carry-over from other donors' samples. The chain links TRBV12-3 or TRBV12-4 to TRBJ2-1, with 10 bases that match TRBD1. In DNA, the CDR3 is TGTGCCAGCAGTTGGACAGGGGGGGACAATGAGCAGTTCTTC. It encodes CASSWTGGDNEQFF.